This T cell receptor beta chain was sequenced for a study of OX40 agonist ivuxolimab in advanced cancers. Study at large: The group had a mean age of about 65 years, ranged from about 20 to 85, and was 80% to 85% male.

Using immunoSEQ multiplex PCR, the repertoire was profiled, and TCRdb retains in-frame clones only, with some absent. Here the sample spans nearly 50,000 clones, around 86% being singletons. Trimming left V 4 bases short and J 5 bases short, with 17 bases between. CDR3 length: 15 residues. The germline V gene has CDR1 MNHNS and CDR2 SASEGT. This clone is medium-sized. The chain couples TRBV6-1 to TRBJ1-2; D is ambiguous. Sequenced here: CD4+ or CD8+ T cells sorted from blood, sampled in a trial of the OX40 agonist ivuxolimab. The sequence came from an adult with an advanced solid tumor such as melanoma, head and neck, liver or kidney cancer. CDR3 in DNA: TGTGCCAGCAGTGCCCCCGCAAATCCCTGGTATGGCTACACCTTC. Encoded protein: CASSAPANPWYGYTF.